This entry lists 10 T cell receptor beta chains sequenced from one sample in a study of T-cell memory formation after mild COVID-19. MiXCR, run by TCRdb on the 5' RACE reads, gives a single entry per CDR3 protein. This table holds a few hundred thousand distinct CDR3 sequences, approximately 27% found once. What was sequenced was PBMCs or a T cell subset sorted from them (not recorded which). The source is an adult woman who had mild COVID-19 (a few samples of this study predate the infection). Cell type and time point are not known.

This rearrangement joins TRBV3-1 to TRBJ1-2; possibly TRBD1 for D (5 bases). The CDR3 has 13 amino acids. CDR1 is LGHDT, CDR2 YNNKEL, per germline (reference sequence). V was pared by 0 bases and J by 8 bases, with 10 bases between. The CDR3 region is CASSQDFGDGYTF. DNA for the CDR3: TGTGCCAGCAGCCAAGATTTCGGGGACGGCTACACCTTC.

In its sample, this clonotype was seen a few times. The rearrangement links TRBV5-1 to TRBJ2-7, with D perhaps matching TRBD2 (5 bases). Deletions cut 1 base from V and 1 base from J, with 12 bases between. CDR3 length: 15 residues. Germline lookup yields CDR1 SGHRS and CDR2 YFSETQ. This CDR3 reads CASSLKWERSYEQYF. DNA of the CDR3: TGCGCCAGCAGCTTGAAGTGGGAGCGGTCCTACGAGCAGTACTTC. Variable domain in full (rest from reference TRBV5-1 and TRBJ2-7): KAGVTQTPRYLIKTRGQQVTLSCSPISGHRSVSWYQQTPGQGLQFLFEYFSETQRNKGNFPGRFSGRQFSNSRSEMNVSTLELGDSALYLCASSLKWERSYEQYFGPGTRLTVT.

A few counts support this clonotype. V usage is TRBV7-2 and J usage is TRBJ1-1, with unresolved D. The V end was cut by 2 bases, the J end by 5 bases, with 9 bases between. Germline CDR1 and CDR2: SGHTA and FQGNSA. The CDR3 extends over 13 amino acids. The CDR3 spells CASSLRGVTEAFF. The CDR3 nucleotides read TGTGCCAGCAGCTTACGGGGAGTGACTGAAGCTTTCTTT. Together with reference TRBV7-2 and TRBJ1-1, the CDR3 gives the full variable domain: GAGVSQSPSNKVTEKGKDVELRCDPISGHTALYWYRQSLGQGLEFLIYFQGNSAPDKSGLPSDRFSAERTGGSVSTLTIQRTQQEDSAVYLCASSLRGVTEAFFGQGTRLTVV.

In DNA, the CDR3 is TGTGCCAGCAGCTTAGCAGGCATGGCGGAGACCCAGTACTTC. This translates into CASSLAGMAETQYF. This sequence joins TRBV7-2 and TRBJ2-5; no clear D. Trimming shortened V by 0 bases and J by 5 bases, and 10 bases separated the two germline ends. From germline, CDR1 is SGHTA and CDR2 FQGNSA. The CDR3 contains 14 residues.

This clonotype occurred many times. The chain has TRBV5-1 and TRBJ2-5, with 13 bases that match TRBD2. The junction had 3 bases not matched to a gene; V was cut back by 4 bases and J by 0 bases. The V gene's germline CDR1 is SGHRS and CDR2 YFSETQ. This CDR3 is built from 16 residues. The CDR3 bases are TGCGCCAGCAGCCCTGGACTAGCGGGGGACCAAGAGACCCAGTACTTC. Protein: CASSPGLAGDQETQYF. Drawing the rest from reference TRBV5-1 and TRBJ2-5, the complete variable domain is KAGVTQTPRYLIKTRGQQVTLSCSPISGHRSVSWYQQTPGQGLQFLFEYFSETQRNKGNFPGRFSGRQFSNSRSEMNVSTLELGDSALYLCASSPGLAGDQETQYFGPGTRLLVL.

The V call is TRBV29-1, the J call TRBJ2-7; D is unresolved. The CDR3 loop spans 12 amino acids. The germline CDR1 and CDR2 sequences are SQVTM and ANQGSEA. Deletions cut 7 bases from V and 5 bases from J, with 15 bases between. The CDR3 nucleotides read TGCAGCGGTTTGGGTGTAAGGGACGAGCAGTACTTC. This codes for CSGLGVRDEQYF.

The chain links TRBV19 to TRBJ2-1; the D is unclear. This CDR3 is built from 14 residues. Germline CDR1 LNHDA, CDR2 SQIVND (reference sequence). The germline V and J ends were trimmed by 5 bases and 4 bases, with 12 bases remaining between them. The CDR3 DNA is TGTGCCAGTAGTTTCAGACATGGATACAATGAGCAGTTCTTC. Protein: CASSFRHGYNEQFF.

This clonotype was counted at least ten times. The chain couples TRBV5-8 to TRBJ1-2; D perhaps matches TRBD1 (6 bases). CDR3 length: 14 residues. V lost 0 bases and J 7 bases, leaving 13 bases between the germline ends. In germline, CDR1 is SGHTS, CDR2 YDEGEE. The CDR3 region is CASSLAGGPAGYTF. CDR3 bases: TGTGCCAGCAGCTTGGCCGGGGGGCCAGCTGGCTACACCTTC.

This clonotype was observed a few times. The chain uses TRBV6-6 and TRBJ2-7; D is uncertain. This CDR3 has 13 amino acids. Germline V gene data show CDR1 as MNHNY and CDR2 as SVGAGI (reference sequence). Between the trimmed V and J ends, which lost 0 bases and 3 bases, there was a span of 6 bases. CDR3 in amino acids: CASSYSEDYEQYF. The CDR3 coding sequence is TGTGCCAGCAGTTACTCAGAAGACTACGAGCAGTACTTC.

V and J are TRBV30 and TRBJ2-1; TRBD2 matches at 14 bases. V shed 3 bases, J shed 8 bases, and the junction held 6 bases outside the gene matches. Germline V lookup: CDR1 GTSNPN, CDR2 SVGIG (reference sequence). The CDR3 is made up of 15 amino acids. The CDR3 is CAWSPGLAGVYEQFF. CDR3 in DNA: TGTGCCTGGAGCCCGGGACTAGCGGGAGTGTATGAGCAGTTCTTC.